Detailed here is one T cell receptor beta chain. Its matching antigen is unknown. This entry belongs to a study of PD-1 blockade in classical Hodgkin lymphoma. Time point: cycle 4 day 1 (C4D1), after about 6 weeks of nivolumab. Relapses following autologous stem cell transplantation were seen in all patients, with brentuximab vedotin exposure varying. When best responses were assessed, they were complete response, partial response or progressive disease. General study findings and limits: Patients newly diagnosed and complete responders had comparable baseline diversity. Some patients began nivolumab under 1 year after ASCT. These patients were excluded from later analyses. TCR diversity in CD4+, not CD8+, cells rose significantly by C4D1.

The germline CDR1 and CDR2 sequences are SGHRS and YFSETQ. Trimming shortened V by 0 bases and J by 3 bases, and 15 bases separated the two germline ends. The CDR3 runs to 17 residues. The protocol was immunoSEQ multiplex PCR, while the TCRdb copy is restricted to in-frame clones and leaves out a portion. The sample has roughly 100,000 clones; approximately 78% are singletons. This chain connects TRBV5-1 to TRBJ1-4; tentative D call: TRBD1 (5 bases). The source material was peripheral blood mononuclear cells (PBMCs), sampled before the fourth cycle of nivolumab. The origin of this receptor is a human donor with classical Hodgkin lymphoma. The CDR3 region has the DNA TGCGCCAGCAGCTTGGCCCCCGCGGGGCTGGCTAATGAAAAACTGTTTTTT. Protein: CASSLAPAGLANEKLFF.